These T cell receptor beta chains were read from a single sample in a study of blood T cell repertoires in COVID-19. Generated by immunoSEQ multiplex PCR, the TCRdb table keeps only in-frame clones and is missing some. The profile shows 39,000 or so clones, just over 90% of them singletons. Sequenced input: peripheral blood. The origin of the receptors is a man aged 50-59 years with active COVID-19. Each CDR3 is given with its conserved first and last residue. The order of the fields is D gene, V gene, J gene, clone size, CDR3 protein, CDR3 DNA. D genes are given only for firm matches. Some rows mark clone size as missing; the rest say once, few, many or name a class of expanded clone.

D gene: TRBD1; V gene: TRBV11-1; J gene: TRBJ1-1; clone size: -; CDR3 protein: CASSFKRGQIAEAFF; CDR3 DNA: TGTGCCAGCAGCTTTAAGAGGGGACAGATCGCTGAAGCTTTCTTT
D gene: TRBD2; V gene: TRBV2; J gene: TRBJ2-3; clone size: -; CDR3 protein: CASSNGGGRADTQYF; CDR3 DNA: TGTGCCAGCAGTAACGGGGGGGGCCGGGCAGATACGCAGTATTTT
D gene: -; V gene: TRBV30; J gene: TRBJ2-7; clone size: -; CDR3 protein: CAWSVGPRGDIYEQYF; CDR3 DNA: TGTGCCTGGAGTGTAGGGCCCAGGGGGGATATCTACGAGCAGTACTTC
D gene: TRBD2; V gene: TRBV10-3; J gene: TRBJ2-1; clone size: -; CDR3 protein: CANAREGVQEQFF; CDR3 DNA: TGTGCCAACGCGCGGGAGGGGGTGCAGGAGCAGTTCTTC
D gene: TRBD1; V gene: TRBV5-4; J gene: TRBJ2-2; clone size: -; CDR3 protein: CASSRLNRGQGGELFF; CDR3 DNA: TGTGCCAGCAGCCGCCTCAACAGGGGGCAGGGCGGGGAGCTGTTTTTT
D gene: TRBD1; V gene: TRBV19; J gene: TRBJ2-2; clone size: -; CDR3 protein: CASSRDRATGELFF; CDR3 DNA: TGTGCCAGTAGTAGGGACAGGGCCACCGGGGAGCTGTTTTTT
D gene: TRBD2; V gene: TRBV6-4; J gene: TRBJ2-2; clone size: -; CDR3 protein: CASSEGGSTGELFF; CDR3 DNA: TGTGCCAGCAGTGAGGGGGGGAGCACCGGGGAGCTGTTTTTT
D gene: TRBD2; V gene: TRBV5-4; J gene: TRBJ2-1; clone size: -; CDR3 protein: CASSFPGLAGGDEQFF; CDR3 DNA: TGTGCCAGCAGCTTCCCCGGACTAGCGGGGGGGGATGAGCAGTTCTTC
D gene: -; V gene: TRBV9; J gene: TRBJ2-3; clone size: -; CDR3 protein: CASSVESTSGQYF; CDR3 DNA: TGTGCCAGCAGCGTAGAAAGTACCTCGGGGCAGTATTTT
D gene: -; V gene: TRBV5-6; J gene: TRBJ2-7; clone size: once; CDR3 protein: CASSLIGINSEQYF; CDR3 DNA: TGTGCCAGCAGCTTAATCGGGATAAATTCCGAGCAGTACTTC
D gene: TRBD1; V gene: TRBV11-1; J gene: TRBJ2-7; clone size: -; CDR3 protein: CASSSQTGGLYEQYF; CDR3 DNA: TGTGCCAGCAGCTCCCAAACAGGGGGCCTCTACGAGCAGTACTTC
D gene: -; V gene: TRBV7-2; J gene: TRBJ1-5; clone size: -; CDR3 protein: CASSLGGLISNQPQHF; CDR3 DNA: TGTGCCAGCAGCTTAGGCGGACTGATTAGCAATCAGCCCCAGCATTTT
D gene: -; V gene: TRBV3-1/TRBV3-2; J gene: TRBJ2-2; clone size: -; CDR3 protein: CASSSRLIGELFF; CDR3 DNA: TGTGCCAGCAGCTCCCGACTAATCGGGGAGCTGTTTTTT
D gene: -; V gene: TRBV7-2; J gene: TRBJ1-2; clone size: -; CDR3 protein: CASSFDSNYGYTF; CDR3 DNA: TGTGCCAGCAGCTTCGACAGCAACTATGGCTACACCTTC
D gene: TRBD2; V gene: TRBV6-4; J gene: TRBJ2-3; clone size: -; CDR3 protein: CASSGTSGGTDTQYF; CDR3 DNA: TGTGCCAGCAGTGGGACTAGCGGGGGCACAGATACGCAGTATTTT
D gene: TRBD2; V gene: TRBV27; J gene: TRBJ2-1; clone size: -; CDR3 protein: CASTGGSAYNEQFF; CDR3 DNA: TGTGCCAGCACGGGCGGGAGCGCCTACAATGAGCAGTTCTTC
D gene: -; V gene: TRBV7-9; J gene: TRBJ2-1; clone size: -; CDR3 protein: CASSPAGRSGTYNEQFF; CDR3 DNA: TGTGCCAGCAGCCCGGCGGGGCGCTCGGGTACCTACAATGAGCAGTTCTTC
D gene: TRBD1; V gene: TRBV2; J gene: TRBJ1-4; clone size: few; CDR3 protein: CASSRDSREKLFF; CDR3 DNA: TGTGCCAGCAGTCGGGACAGCCGGGAAAAACTGTTTTTT
D gene: -; V gene: TRBV15; J gene: TRBJ2-7; clone size: -; CDR3 protein: CATQNAYEQYF; CDR3 DNA: TGTGCCACCCAAAACGCGTACGAGCAGTACTTC
D gene: TRBD2; V gene: TRBV3-1/TRBV3-2; J gene: TRBJ2-7; clone size: -; CDR3 protein: CASRREGSYEQYF; CDR3 DNA: TGTGCCAGCCGAAGGGAGGGTTCCTACGAGCAGTACTTC
D gene: TRBD1; V gene: TRBV6-5; J gene: TRBJ1-1; clone size: -; CDR3 protein: CASSYGDRYLTEAFF; CDR3 DNA: TGTGCCAGCAGTTACGGGGACAGGTATCTCACTGAAGCTTTCTTT
D gene: -; V gene: TRBV11-3; J gene: TRBJ1-1; clone size: -; CDR3 protein: CASSRTGNEAFF; CDR3 DNA: TGTGCCAGCAGCCGTACAGGAAATGAAGCTTTCTTT
D gene: -; V gene: TRBV18; J gene: TRBJ1-4; clone size: -; CDR3 protein: CASSLATAGTNEKLFF; CDR3 DNA: TGTGCCAGCTCGTTGGCGACAGCCGGGACTAATGAAAAACTGTTTTTT
D gene: -; V gene: TRBV11-1; J gene: TRBJ2-3; clone size: -; CDR3 protein: CASSLALQDTQYF; CDR3 DNA: TGTGCCAGCAGCTTAGCCCTGCAGGATACGCAGTATTTT